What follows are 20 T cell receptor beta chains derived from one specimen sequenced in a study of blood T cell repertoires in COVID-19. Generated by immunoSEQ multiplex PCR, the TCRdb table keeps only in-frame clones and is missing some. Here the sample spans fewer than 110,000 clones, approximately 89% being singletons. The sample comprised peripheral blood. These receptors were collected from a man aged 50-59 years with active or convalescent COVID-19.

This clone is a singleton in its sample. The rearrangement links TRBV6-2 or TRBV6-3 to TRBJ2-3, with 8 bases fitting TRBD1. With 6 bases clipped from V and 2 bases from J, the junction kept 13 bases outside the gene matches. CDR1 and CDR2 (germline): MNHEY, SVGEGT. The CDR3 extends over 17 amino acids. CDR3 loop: CASSPPRTGTITDTQYF. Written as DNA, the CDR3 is TGTGCCAGCAGCCCCCCTCGGACAGGGACAATCACAGATACGCAGTATTTT.

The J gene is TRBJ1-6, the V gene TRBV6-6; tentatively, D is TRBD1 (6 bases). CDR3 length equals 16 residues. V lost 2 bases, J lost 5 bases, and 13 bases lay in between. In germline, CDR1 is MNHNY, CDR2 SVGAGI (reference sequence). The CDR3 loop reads CASSYHGNRDNSPLHF. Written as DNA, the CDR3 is TGTGCCAGCAGTTACCACGGGAACAGGGATAATTCACCCCTCCACTTT.

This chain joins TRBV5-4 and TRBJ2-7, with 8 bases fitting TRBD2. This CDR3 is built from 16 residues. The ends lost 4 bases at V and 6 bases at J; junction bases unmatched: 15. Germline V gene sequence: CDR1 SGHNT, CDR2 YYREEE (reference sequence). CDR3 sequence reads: CASSPEYGRAFPEQYF. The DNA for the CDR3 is TGTGCCAGCAGCCCAGAATACGGGAGGGCCTTCCCCGAGCAGTACTTC.

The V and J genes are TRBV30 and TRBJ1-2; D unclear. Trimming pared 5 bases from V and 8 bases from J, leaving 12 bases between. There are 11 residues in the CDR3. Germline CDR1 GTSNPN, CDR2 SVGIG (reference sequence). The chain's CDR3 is CAWSQEWGYTF. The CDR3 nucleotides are TGTGCCTGGTCCCAGGAATGGGGCTACACCTTC.

In DNA form, the CDR3 reads TGTGCCAGCAGTCCCCGGACTAGCGGGAGCACAGATACGCAGTATTTT. This translates into CASSPRTSGSTDTQYF. V gene TRBV7-9 combines with J gene TRBJ2-3, with 11 bases aligning to TRBD2. CDR3 length: 16 amino acids. V was pared by 6 bases and J by 0 bases, with 5 bases of the junction left unmatched. The V gene's germline CDR1 is SEHNR and CDR2 FQNEAQ (reference sequence).

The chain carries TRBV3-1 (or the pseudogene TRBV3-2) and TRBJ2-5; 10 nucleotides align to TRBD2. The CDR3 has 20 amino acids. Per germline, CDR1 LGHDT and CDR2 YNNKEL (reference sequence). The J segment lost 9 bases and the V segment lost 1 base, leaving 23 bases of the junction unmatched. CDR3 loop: CASSQAVRTSGAVGRIPQYF. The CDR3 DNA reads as TGTGCCAGCAGCCAAGCAGTACGGACTAGCGGTGCGGTGGGTCGTATTCCCCAGTACTTC.

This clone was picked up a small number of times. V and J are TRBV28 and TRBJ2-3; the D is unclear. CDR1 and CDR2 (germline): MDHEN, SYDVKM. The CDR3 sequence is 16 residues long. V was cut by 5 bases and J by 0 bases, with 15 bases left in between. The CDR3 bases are TGTGCCAGCAGTCAAACAGAGATCACTAGCACAGATACGCAGTATTTT. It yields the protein CASSQTEITSTDTQYF.

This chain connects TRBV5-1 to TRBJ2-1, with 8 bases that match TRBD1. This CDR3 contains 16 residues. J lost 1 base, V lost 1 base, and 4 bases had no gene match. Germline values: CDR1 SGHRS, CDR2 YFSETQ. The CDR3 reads CASSLHGQGSYNEQFF. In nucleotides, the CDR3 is TGCGCCAGCAGCTTGCATGGACAGGGTTCCTACAATGAGCAGTTCTTC.

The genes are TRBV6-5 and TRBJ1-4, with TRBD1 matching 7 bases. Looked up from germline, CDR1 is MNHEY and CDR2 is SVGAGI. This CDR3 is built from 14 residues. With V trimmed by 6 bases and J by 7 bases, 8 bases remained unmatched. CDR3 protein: CASRKRGQGEKLFF. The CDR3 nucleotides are TGTGCCAGCAGGAAAAGGGGGCAAGGTGAAAAACTGTTTTTT.

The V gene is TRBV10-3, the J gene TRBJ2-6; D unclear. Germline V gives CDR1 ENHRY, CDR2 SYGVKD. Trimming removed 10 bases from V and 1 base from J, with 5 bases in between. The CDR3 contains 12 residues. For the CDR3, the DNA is TGTGCCACCCTGTCTGGGGCCAACGTCCTGACTTTC. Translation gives CATLSGANVLTF.

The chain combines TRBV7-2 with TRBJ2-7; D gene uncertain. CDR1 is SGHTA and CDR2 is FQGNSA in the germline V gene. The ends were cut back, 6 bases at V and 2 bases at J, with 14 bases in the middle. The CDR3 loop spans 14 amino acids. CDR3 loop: CASRSAAGPYEQYF. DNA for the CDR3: TGTGCCAGCAGGTCTGCAGCAGGCCCCTACGAGCAGTACTTC. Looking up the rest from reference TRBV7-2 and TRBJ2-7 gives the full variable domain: GAGVSQSPSNKVTEKGKDVELRCDPISGHTALYWYRQSLGQGLEFLIYFQGNSAPDKSGLPSDRFSAERTGGSVSTLTIQRTQQEDSAVYLCASRSAAGPYEQYFGPGTRLTVT.

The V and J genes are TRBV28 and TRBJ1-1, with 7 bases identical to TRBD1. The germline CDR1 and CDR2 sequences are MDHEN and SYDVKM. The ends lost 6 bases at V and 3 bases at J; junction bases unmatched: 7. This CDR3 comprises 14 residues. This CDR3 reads CASRSGGQYTEAFF. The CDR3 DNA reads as TGTGCCAGCAGGTCCGGGGGACAGTACACTGAAGCTTTCTTT.

CDR3 amino acids: CASSQGNLAGYPWNEQFF. The CDR3 DNA reads TGTGCCAGCAGCCAAGGGAACCTAGCGGGGTACCCTTGGAATGAGCAGTTCTTC. The chain is built from TRBV3-1 (or the pseudogene TRBV3-2) and TRBJ2-1, with 9 bases aligning to TRBD2. The ends lost 1 base at V and 7 bases at J; junction bases unmatched: 14. The CDR3 is made up of 18 amino acids. From germline, CDR1 is LGHDT and CDR2 YNNKEL (reference sequence).

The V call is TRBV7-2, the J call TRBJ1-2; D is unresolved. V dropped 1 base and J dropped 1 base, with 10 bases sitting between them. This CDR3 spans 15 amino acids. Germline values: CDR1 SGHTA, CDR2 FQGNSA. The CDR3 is CASSLGPTVNYGYTF. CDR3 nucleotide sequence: TGTGCCAGCAGCTTAGGCCCAACAGTTAACTATGGCTACACCTTC.

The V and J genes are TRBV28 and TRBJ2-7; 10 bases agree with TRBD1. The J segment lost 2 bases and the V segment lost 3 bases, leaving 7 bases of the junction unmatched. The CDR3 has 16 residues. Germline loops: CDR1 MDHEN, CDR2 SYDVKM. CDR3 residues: CASSLSGTGDPYEQYF. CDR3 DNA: TGTGCCAGCAGTTTGTCCGGGACAGGGGACCCCTACGAGCAGTACTTC.

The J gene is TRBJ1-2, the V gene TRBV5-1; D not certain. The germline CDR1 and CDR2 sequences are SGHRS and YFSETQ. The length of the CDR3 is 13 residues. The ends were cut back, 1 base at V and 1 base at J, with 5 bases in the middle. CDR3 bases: TGCGCCAGCAGCTTGACAGATAACTATGGCTACACCTTC. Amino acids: CASSLTDNYGYTF.

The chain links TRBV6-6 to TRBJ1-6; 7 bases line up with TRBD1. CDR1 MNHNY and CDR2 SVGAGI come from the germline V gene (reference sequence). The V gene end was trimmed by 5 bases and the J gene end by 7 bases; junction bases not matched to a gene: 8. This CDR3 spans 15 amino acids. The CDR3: CASSIRDSTNSPLHF. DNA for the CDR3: TGTGCCAGCAGTATACGGGACAGTACCAATTCACCCCTCCACTTT.

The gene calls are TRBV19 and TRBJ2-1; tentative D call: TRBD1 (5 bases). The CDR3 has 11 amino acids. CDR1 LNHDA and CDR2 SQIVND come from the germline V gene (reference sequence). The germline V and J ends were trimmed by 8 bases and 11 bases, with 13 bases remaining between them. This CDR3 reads CASAQGGQQFF. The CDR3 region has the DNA TGTGCCAGTGCCCAGGGTGGGCAGCAGTTCTTC.

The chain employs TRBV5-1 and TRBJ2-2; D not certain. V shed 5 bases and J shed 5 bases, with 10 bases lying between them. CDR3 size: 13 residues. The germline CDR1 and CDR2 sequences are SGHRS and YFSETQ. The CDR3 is CASSPRRTGELFF. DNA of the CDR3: TGCGCCAGCAGTCCCCGGAGAACCGGGGAGCTGTTTTTT.

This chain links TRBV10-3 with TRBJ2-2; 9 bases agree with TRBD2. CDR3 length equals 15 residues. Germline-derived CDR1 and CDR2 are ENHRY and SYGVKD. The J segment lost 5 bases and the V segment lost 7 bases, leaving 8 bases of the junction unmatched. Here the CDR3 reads CAIMASGTVTGELFF. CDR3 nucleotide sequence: TGTGCCATCATGGCTAGCGGGACAGTTACCGGGGAGCTGTTTTTT.